The 18 T cell receptor beta chains listed next were all sequenced from one sample in a study of blood T cell repertoires in COVID-19. Profiling relied on immunoSEQ multiplex PCR, and the TCRdb table lists in-frame clones only, not all of them. The sample has approximately 150,000 clones, 85% seen once. Material: peripheral blood. The receptors stem from a woman older than 75 with COVID-19, enrolled during active disease.

The CDR3, as DNA: TGTGCCAGCAGCTTAGGCAGGGGAAGCTACAATGAGCAGTTCTTC. Encoded protein: CASSLGRGSYNEQFF. The chain uses TRBV7-2 and TRBJ2-1; possibly TRBD1 for D (6 bases). CDR3 size: 15 residues. Trimming stripped 1 base from V and 3 bases from J, with 10 bases between. Germline V lookup: CDR1 SGHTA, CDR2 FQGNSA. The variable domain in full, with the rest retrieved from reference TRBV7-2 and TRBJ2-1, is GAGVSQSPSNKVTEKGKDVELRCDPISGHTALYWYRQSLGQGLEFLIYFQGNSAPDKSGLPSDRFSAERTGGSVSTLTIQRTQQEDSAVYLCASSLGRGSYNEQFFGPGTRLTVL.

The V call is TRBV2, the J call TRBJ1-5; D uncertain. CDR3 length equals 12 residues. Trimming took 3 bases from V and 10 from J, leaving 10 bases between them. The V gene's germline CDR1 is SNHLY and CDR2 FYNNEI. The CDR3: CASSEGVTPQHF. DNA for the CDR3: TGTGCCAGCAGTGAGGGCGTAACCCCCCAGCATTTT. The full variable domain, completed using reference TRBV2 and TRBJ1-5, is EPEVTQTPSHQVTQMGQEVILRCVPISNHLYFYWYRQILGQKVEFLVSFYNNEISEKSEIFDDQFSVERPDGSNFTLKIRSTKLEDSAMYFCASSEGVTPQHFGDGTRLSIL.

This chain connects TRBV19 to TRBJ1-2, with TRBD1 identical over 9 bases. The ends lost 6 bases at V and 3 bases at J; junction bases unmatched: 5. CDR1 is LNHDA and CDR2 is SQIVND in the germline V gene (reference sequence). The CDR3 is 14 amino acids. The CDR3, as DNA: TGTGCCAGTAGAGGGTGGGACAGGGACTATGGCTACACCTTC. Translating it yields CASRGWDRDYGYTF.

The gene calls are TRBV7-3 and TRBJ2-3; 12 bases align to TRBD2. CDR1 is SGHTA, CDR2 FQGTGA, per germline. The CDR3 loop spans 17 amino acids. J gave up 4 bases and V 1 base, and 6 bases lay outside the gene matches. This CDR3 reads CASSLIPSGGVADTQYF. For the CDR3, the DNA is TGTGCCAGCAGCTTAATTCCTAGCGGGGGGGTTGCAGATACGCAGTATTTT.

This rearrangement joins TRBV18 to TRBJ2-1; 10 nucleotides agree with TRBD2. Per the germline V gene, CDR1 is KGHSH and CDR2 is LQKENI. The CDR3 runs 18 residues. The V gene end was trimmed by 4 bases and the J gene end by 4 bases; junction bases not matched to a gene: 13. The CDR3 here is CASSLSPSGSGAYNEQFF. In DNA form, the CDR3 reads TGTGCCAGCTCACTTTCGCCTAGCGGGAGTGGTGCGTACAATGAGCAGTTCTTC.

The chain links TRBV19 to TRBJ1-1, with D possibly being TRBD1 (5 bases). CDR1 is LNHDA, CDR2 SQIVND, per germline (reference sequence). V was trimmed by 7 bases and J by 1 base, leaving 19 bases between them. CDR3 length: 16 amino acids. The CDR3, as DNA: TGTGCCAGTACCTACACAAAGGGGTTGGGGAACACTGAAGCTTTCTTT. Translated: CASTYTKGLGNTEAFF.

The chain is built from TRBV12-3 or TRBV12-4 and TRBJ2-7; D is uncertain. Trimming took 4 bases from V and 6 from J, leaving 10 bases between them. The CDR3 sequence is 12 residues long. For the CDR3, the DNA is TGTGCCAGCAGTTCCCCGCCGGGCGAGCAGTACTTC. Translated, it gives CASSSPPGEQYF.

The chain recombines TRBV6-6 with TRBJ2-5; 15 positions match TRBD2. From germline, CDR1 is MNHNY and CDR2 SVGAGI (reference sequence). Trimming removed 4 bases from V and 7 bases from J; junction bases left unmatched: 4. The CDR3 extends over 15 amino acids. The CDR3 protein is CASSSGTSGGWTQYF. CDR3 coding DNA: TGTGCCAGCAGTTCGGGGACTAGCGGGGGGTGGACCCAGTACTTC.

The chain recombines TRBV5-5 with TRBJ1-2, with D uncertain. CDR1 and CDR2 (germline): SGHKS, YYEKEE (reference sequence). V lost 0 bases and J 6 bases, leaving 15 bases between the germline ends. This CDR3 spans 15 amino acids. Written as DNA, the CDR3 is TGTGCCAGCAGCTTGGATCCGACCCGACGGGATGGCTACACCTTC. Its translation is CASSLDPTRRDGYTF.

The DNA of the CDR3 is TGTGCCAGCCTCGAACAGGGTCTCTTGGGAACTGAAGCTTTCTTT. It is translated as CASLEQGLLGTEAFF. The chain carries TRBV11-2 and TRBJ1-1; a possible D gene is TRBD1 (6 bases). CDR1 is SGHAT, CDR2 FQNNGV, per germline. The CDR3 runs 15 residues. V lost 8 bases and J 5 bases, leaving 21 bases between the germline ends.

The chain is built from TRBV3-1 (or the pseudogene TRBV3-2) and TRBJ1-2, with D possibly matching TRBD1 (5 bases). CDR3 length equals 13 residues. Germline values: CDR1 LGHDT, CDR2 YNNKEL (reference sequence). V shed 0 bases and J shed 8 bases, with 10 bases lying between them. As DNA, the CDR3 is TGTGCCAGCAGCCAAGACTGGACATCGGGCTACACCTTC. Amino acid sequence: CASSQDWTSGYTF.

This chain links TRBV28 with TRBJ2-7; 7 nucleotides align to TRBD2. Germline V CDR1 and CDR2: MDHEN, SYDVKM. This CDR3 comprises 15 residues. The J segment lost 7 bases and the V segment lost 5 bases, leaving 14 bases of the junction unmatched. The CDR3 loop reads CASSPRGGWGREQYF. The CDR3 DNA reads as TGTGCCAGCAGTCCCCGCGGGGGTTGGGGTCGGGAGCAGTACTTC.

J is TRBJ1-6 and V is TRBV28; the D gene is possibly TRBD1 (5 bases). Trimming shortened V by 3 bases and J by 7 bases, and 10 bases separated the two germline ends. The germline V gene has CDR1 MDHEN and CDR2 SYDVKM. The CDR3 spans 14 residues. CDR3 residues: CASSLGQGNSPLHF. CDR3 in DNA: TGTGCCAGCAGTTTGGGGCAAGGCAATTCACCCCTCCACTTT.

The chain couples TRBV18 to TRBJ1-4; D unclear. The CDR3 is made up of 15 amino acids. CDR1 is KGHSH and CDR2 is LQKENI in the germline V gene. The V and J ends lost 6 bases and 8 bases respectively, with 19 bases between them. The CDR3 loop is CASSLSRTASEKLFF. The CDR3, as DNA: TGTGCCAGCTCGCTCTCGAGGACTGCGTCCGAAAAACTGTTTTTT. Filled out from reference TRBV18 and TRBJ1-4, the complete variable domain reads NAGVMQNPRHLVRRRGQEARLRCSPMKGHSHVYWYRQLPEEGLKFMVYLQKENIIDESGMPKERFSAEFPKEGPSILRIQQVVRGDSAAYFCASSLSRTASEKLFFGSGTQLSVL.

This clone came up once. The sample has other DNA sequences that encode this CDR3 too. The chain uses TRBV3-1 (or the pseudogene TRBV3-2) and TRBJ1-1, with D unresolved. This CDR3 spans 13 amino acids. Germline loops: CDR1 LGHDT, CDR2 YNNKEL (reference sequence). V was pared by 1 base and J by 1 base, with 4 bases between. The CDR3 nucleotides read TGTGCCAGCAGCCAAGTCTCGAACACTGAAGCTTTCTTT. It yields the protein CASSQVSNTEAFF.

The J gene is TRBJ1-1, the V gene TRBV3-1 (or the pseudogene TRBV3-2); D ambiguous. The CDR3 spans 15 residues. Trimming took 0 bases from V and 1 from J, leaving 9 bases between them. The germline CDR1 and CDR2 sequences are LGHDT and YNNKEL (reference sequence). CDR3 nucleotides: TGTGCCAGCAGCCAAGAATTGTCAGGGAACACTGAAGCTTTCTTT. As protein: CASSQELSGNTEAFF.

The J gene is TRBJ2-3, the V gene TRBV11-3; tentatively, D is TRBD2 (7 bases). Trimming removed 5 bases at V and 2 bases at J, with 17 bases between. Germline V CDR1 and CDR2: SGHNT, YENEEA. CDR3 length equals 16 residues. Here the CDR3 reads CASSPSLGGPTDTQYF. The CDR3 nucleotides are TGTGCCAGCAGCCCATCCCTGGGGGGGCCCACAGATACGCAGTATTTT.

This chain uses TRBV27 with TRBJ2-7; D is possibly TRBD1 (6 bases). Per the germline V gene, CDR1 is MNHEY and CDR2 is SMNVEV (reference sequence). V lost 5 bases and J 6 bases, leaving 20 bases between the germline ends. The CDR3 runs 15 residues. The DNA of the CDR3 is TGTGCCAGCAGTCCCAAAACAGGGTCGGTCGTCGAGCAGTACTTC. Translation: CASSPKTGSVVEQYF.